The 20 T cell receptor beta chains below all came from one sample that was sequenced in a study of OX40 agonist ivuxolimab in advanced cancers. Clones were read by immunoSEQ multiplex PCR, and TCRdb kept only the in-frame ones, dropping some. The sample lists some 48,000 clones, around 86% occurring once. The material was CD4+ or CD8+ T cells sorted from blood, obtained in a trial of the OX40 agonist ivuxolimab. Receptors were obtained from an adult with an advanced solid tumor such as melanoma, head and neck, liver or kidney cancer.

The genes are TRBV6-1 and TRBJ1-2, with D unclear. Germline-derived CDR1 and CDR2 are MNHNS and SASEGT. CDR3 length: 15 amino acids. Trimming took 0 bases from V and 8 from J, leaving 16 bases between them. The CDR3 DNA reads TGTGCCAGCAGTGAAGCGCTTGATCTTAAGGAGGGCTACACCTTC. Protein: CASSEALDLKEGYTF.

The chain recombines TRBV5-1 with TRBJ2-3, with a weak D call TRBD2 (7 bases). The germline gives CDR1 SGHRS, CDR2 YFSETQ. With 4 bases removed from V and 5 bases from J, the gap between germline ends came to 17 bases. This CDR3 has 15 amino acids. The CDR3 bases are TGCGCCAGCAGCGCGGGCGGGGGCGAGGGAGATACGCAGTATTTT. This sequence encodes CASSAGGGEGDTQYF.

The V and J genes are TRBV6-1 and TRBJ2-3, with 9 bases identical to TRBD2. Germline V gene sequence: CDR1 MNHNS, CDR2 SASEGT. Unmatched junction bases numbered 3, after V lost 8 bases and J lost 0 bases. This CDR3 comprises 14 residues. Here the CDR3 reads CASEAGGSTDTQYF. CDR3 DNA sequence: TGTGCCAGCGAAGCGGGGGGCAGCACAGATACGCAGTATTTT.

This sequence joins TRBV18 and TRBJ2-5; D ambiguous. CDR3 length equals 13 residues. V was shortened by 3 bases and J by 4 bases, with 9 bases between the two germline ends. Germline V lookup: CDR1 KGHSH, CDR2 LQKENI. The CDR3 is CASSPGRSETQYF. The CDR3 nucleotides are TGTGCCAGCTCACCGGGCAGGTCAGAGACCCAGTACTTC.

This chain uses TRBV18 with TRBJ2-5; no clear D. V was shortened by 4 bases and J by 1 base, with 1 base between the two germline ends. This CDR3 comprises 11 residues. CDR1 and CDR2 (germline): KGHSH, LQKENI. The CDR3 DNA reads as TGTGCCAGCTCACTCCAAGAGACCCAGTACTTC. This encodes CASSLQETQYF.

This rearrangement joins TRBV6-5 to TRBJ1-1, with D uncertain. This CDR3 is 15 amino acids long. V was shortened by 5 bases and J by 1 base, with 14 bases between the two germline ends. Germline V lookup: CDR1 MNHEY, CDR2 SVGAGI. Here the CDR3 DNA reads TGTGCCAGCAGTCCGCCGGCCCGATGGAACACTGAAGCTTTCTTT. Translating it yields CASSPPARWNTEAFF.

The chain recombines TRBV6-5 with TRBJ1-5; 11 nucleotides line up with TRBD1. This CDR3 region has 15 residues. Germline V CDR1 and CDR2: MNHEY, SVGAGI. Losses at the gene ends were 4 bases for V and 4 bases for J; bases not matched to a gene: 3. CDR3: CASSSDRGPNQPQHF. In DNA, the CDR3 is TGTGCCAGCAGTTCGGACAGGGGGCCAAATCAGCCCCAGCATTTT.

The chain is built from TRBV5-4 and TRBJ2-7; a weak D match, TRBD1 (5 bases). In germline, CDR1 is SGHNT, CDR2 YYREEE (reference sequence). V lost 3 bases and J lost 2, with 12 bases in between. CDR3 size: 14 residues. CDR3 coding DNA: TGTGCCAGCAGCTCTCAGGGTCCCCCCTACGAGCAGTACTTC. This translates into CASSSQGPPYEQYF.

V gene TRBV27 combines with J gene TRBJ2-1; D perhaps matches TRBD2 (5 bases). This CDR3 has 15 residues. V dropped 3 bases and J dropped 6 bases, with 15 bases sitting between them. Germline V CDR1 and CDR2: MNHEY, SMNVEV (reference sequence). The CDR3 DNA reads TGTGCCAGCAGTTTGTTCTTTCCTAGCCTCAATGAGCAGTTCTTC. Its translation: CASSLFFPSLNEQFF.

V is TRBV5-4 and J is TRBJ2-2; D is ambiguous. CDR1 is SGHNT and CDR2 is YYREEE in the germline V gene (reference sequence). The ends were cut back, 4 bases at V and 3 bases at J, with 13 bases in the middle. CDR3 length equals 15 residues. CDR3 nucleotide sequence: TGTGCCAGCAGCCAGATATCACCTGACACCGGGGAGCTGTTTTTT. Its translation is CASSQISPDTGELFF.

This chain uses TRBV7-3 with TRBJ2-3, with 8 bases matching TRBD1. With 5 bases clipped from V and 0 bases from J, the junction kept 7 bases outside the gene matches. There are 16 residues in the CDR3. CDR1 and CDR2 from the germline V gene are SGHTA and FQGTGA. The CDR3 region has the DNA TGTGCCAGCAGCCCCGGGACAGGCATAAGCACAGATACGCAGTATTTT. Translated: CASSPGTGISTDTQYF.

The chain recombines TRBV18 with TRBJ1-3; D not certain. Trimming pared 0 bases from V and 2 bases from J, leaving 8 bases between. Per the germline V gene, CDR1 is KGHSH and CDR2 is LQKENI. The CDR3 runs 15 residues. The CDR3 coding sequence is TGTGCCAGCTCACCACCGGGAAATGCTGGAAACACCATATATTTT. The encoded protein is CASSPPGNAGNTIYF.

This clone was found once. The gene calls are TRBV19 and TRBJ1-2, with D tentatively TRBD1 (6 bases). Trimming removed 0 bases from V and 0 bases from J, with 14 bases in between. Germline V gives CDR1 LNHDA, CDR2 SQIVND (reference sequence). The CDR3 consists of 17 residues. CDR3 residues: CASSIDRSGTTNYGYTF. The CDR3 coding sequence is TGTGCCAGTAGTATAGATCGGTCAGGGACAACTAACTATGGCTACACCTTC.

This rearrangement joins TRBV28 to TRBJ1-2; D gene ambiguous. CDR3 length equals 16 residues. The germline V gene has CDR1 MDHEN and CDR2 SYDVKM. With 2 bases removed from V and 7 bases from J, the gap between germline ends came to 20 bases. CDR3 bases: TGTGCCAGCAGTTTAGCCTCCTATCGGGTGGTGGGTGGCTACACCTTC. Residues: CASSLASYRVVGGYTF.

The chain uses TRBV6-1 and TRBJ2-3; D not resolved. Trimming took 2 bases from V and 6 from J, leaving 12 bases between them. The CDR3 is 14 residues long. Germline values: CDR1 MNHNS, CDR2 SASEGT. CDR3 loop: CASSERLVLDTQYF. The CDR3 nucleotides are TGTGCCAGCAGTGAAAGGCTAGTCTTGGATACGCAGTATTTT.

The chain's CDR3 is CASKPPGKNTGELFF. The CDR3, as DNA: TGCGCCAGCAAACCACCGGGAAAGAACACCGGGGAGCTGTTTTTT. This chain uses TRBV4-1 with TRBJ2-2; maybe TRBD2 (5 bases). The V gene's germline CDR1 is MGHRA and CDR2 YSYEKL. The V and J ends lost 7 bases and 1 base respectively, with 13 bases between them. The CDR3 is made up of 15 amino acids.

V is TRBV18 and J is TRBJ1-4, with a possible D match to TRBD1 (6 bases). Germline CDR1 is KGHSH and CDR2 is LQKENI. This CDR3 spans 15 amino acids. Between the trimmed V and J ends, which lost 3 bases and 3 bases, there was a span of 11 bases. The CDR3 spells CASSPGQGPNEKLFF. CDR3 in DNA: TGTGCCAGCTCACCGGGCCAGGGGCCTAATGAAAAACTGTTTTTT.

This clone was counted only a few times. The chain uses TRBV12-1 and TRBJ1-3. TRBV12-1 is deemed a pseudogene. The CDR3 is 11 residues long. The CDR3 sequence: CASRYEPGPGF. CDR3 DNA: TGTGCCAGCAGGTACGAACCGGGACCTGGTTTT.

The V gene is TRBV19, the J gene TRBJ1-1; 7 nucleotides agree with TRBD1. The CDR3 runs to 16 residues. Germline assignment: CDR1 LNHDA and CDR2 SQIVND (reference sequence). V dropped 7 bases and J dropped 0; count of bases not matched to a gene: 11. The CDR3 protein is CASTRGGTAVNTEAFF. The CDR3 nucleotides read TGTGCCAGTACCAGGGGGGGGACAGCGGTGAACACTGAAGCTTTCTTT.

The chain uses TRBV5-1 and TRBJ2-3; D is possibly TRBD1 or TRBD2 (6 bases each). The CDR3 is 14 amino acids. With 4 bases removed from V and 5 bases from J, the gap between germline ends came to 14 bases. CDR1 SGHRS and CDR2 YFSETQ come from the germline V gene. The CDR3 region is CASSPPGGGDTQYF. The CDR3 DNA follows: TGCGCCAGCAGCCCTCCCGGGGGCGGAGATACGCAGTATTTT.